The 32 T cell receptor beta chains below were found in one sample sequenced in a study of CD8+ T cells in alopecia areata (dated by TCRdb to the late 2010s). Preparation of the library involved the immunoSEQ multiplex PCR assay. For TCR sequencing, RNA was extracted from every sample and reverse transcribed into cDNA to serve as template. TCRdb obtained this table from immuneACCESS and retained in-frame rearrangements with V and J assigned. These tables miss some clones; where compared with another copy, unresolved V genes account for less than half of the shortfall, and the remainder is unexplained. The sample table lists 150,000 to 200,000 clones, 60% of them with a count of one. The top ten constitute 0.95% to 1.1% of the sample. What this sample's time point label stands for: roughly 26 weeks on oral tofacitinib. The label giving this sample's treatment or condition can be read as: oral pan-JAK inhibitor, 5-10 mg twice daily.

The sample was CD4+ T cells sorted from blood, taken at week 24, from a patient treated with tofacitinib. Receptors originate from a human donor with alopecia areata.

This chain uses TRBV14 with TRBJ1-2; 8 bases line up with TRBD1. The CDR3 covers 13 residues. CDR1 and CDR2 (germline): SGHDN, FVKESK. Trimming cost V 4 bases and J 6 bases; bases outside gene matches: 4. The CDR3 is CASSRGQGDGYTF. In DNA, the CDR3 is TGTGCCAGCAGCCGAGGACAGGGAGATGGCTACACCTTC.

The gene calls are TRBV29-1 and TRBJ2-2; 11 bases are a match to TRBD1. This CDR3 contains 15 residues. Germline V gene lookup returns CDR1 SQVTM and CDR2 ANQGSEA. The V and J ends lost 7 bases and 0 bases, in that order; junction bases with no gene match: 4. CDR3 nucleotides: TGCAGCGCCCGGACAGGGGGCGCGAACACCGGGGAGCTGTTTTTT. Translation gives CSARTGGANTGELFF.

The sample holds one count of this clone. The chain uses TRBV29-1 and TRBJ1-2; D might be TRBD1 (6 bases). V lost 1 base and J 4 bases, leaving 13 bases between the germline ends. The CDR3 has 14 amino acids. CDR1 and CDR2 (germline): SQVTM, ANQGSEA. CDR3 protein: CSVEASQGSYGYTF. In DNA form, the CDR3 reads TGCAGCGTTGAAGCCTCGCAGGGGAGCTATGGCTACACCTTC.

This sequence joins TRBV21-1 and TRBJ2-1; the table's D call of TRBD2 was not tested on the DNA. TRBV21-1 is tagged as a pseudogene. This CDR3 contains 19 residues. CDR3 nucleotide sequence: TGTGCCAGTCCCCCTTTCAACCAGCGGGGGGGCCTCTTTTACAATGAGCAGTTCTTC. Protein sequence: CASPPFNQRGGLFYNEQFF.

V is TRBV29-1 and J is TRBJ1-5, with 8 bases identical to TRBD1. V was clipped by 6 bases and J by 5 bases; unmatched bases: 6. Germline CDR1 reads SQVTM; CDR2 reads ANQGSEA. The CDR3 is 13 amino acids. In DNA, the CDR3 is TGCAGCGTCGGGGACAGGTGGGATCAGCCCCAGCATTTT. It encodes CSVGDRWDQPQHF.

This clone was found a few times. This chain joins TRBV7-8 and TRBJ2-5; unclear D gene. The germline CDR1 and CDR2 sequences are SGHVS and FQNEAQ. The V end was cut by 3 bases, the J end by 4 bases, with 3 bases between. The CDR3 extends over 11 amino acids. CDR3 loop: CASSLSETQYF. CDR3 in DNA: TGTGCCAGCAGCTTGTCAGAGACCCAGTACTTC. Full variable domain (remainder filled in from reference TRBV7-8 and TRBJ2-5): GAGVSQSPRYKVAKRGQDVALRCDPISGHVSLFWYQQALGQGPEFLTYFQNEAQLDKSGLPSDRFFAERPEGSVSTLKIQRTQQEDSAVYLCASSLSETQYFGPGTRLLVL.

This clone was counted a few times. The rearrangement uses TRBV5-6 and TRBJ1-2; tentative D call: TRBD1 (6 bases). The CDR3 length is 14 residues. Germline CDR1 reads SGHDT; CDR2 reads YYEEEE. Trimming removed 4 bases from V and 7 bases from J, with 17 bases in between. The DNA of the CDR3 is TGTGCCAGCAGCAGATCGCCAGGGGAAGGTGGCTACACCTTC. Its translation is CASSRSPGEGGYTF.

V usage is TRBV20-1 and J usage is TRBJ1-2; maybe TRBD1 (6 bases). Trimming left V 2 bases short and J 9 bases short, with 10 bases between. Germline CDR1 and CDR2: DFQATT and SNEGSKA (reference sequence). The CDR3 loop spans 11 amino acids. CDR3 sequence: CSARSGQRYTF. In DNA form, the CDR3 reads TGCAGTGCTAGATCAGGACAGCGCTACACCTTC.

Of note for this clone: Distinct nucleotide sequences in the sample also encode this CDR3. The CDR3 nucleotides read TGTGCCATCAGTGAGTCGGCGGGACAGCTGAACACTGAAGCTTTCTTT. Protein: CAISESAGQLNTEAFF. The gene calls are TRBV10-3 and TRBJ1-1; the match to TRBD1 covers 7 bases. Germline-derived CDR1 and CDR2 are ENHRY and SYGVKD. The CDR3 consists of 16 residues. Losses at the gene ends were 0 bases for V and 0 bases for J; bases not matched to a gene: 4.

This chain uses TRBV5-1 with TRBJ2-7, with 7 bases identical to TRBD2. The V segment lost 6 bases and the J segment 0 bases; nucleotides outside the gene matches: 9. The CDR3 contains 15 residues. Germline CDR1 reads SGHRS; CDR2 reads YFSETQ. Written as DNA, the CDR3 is TGCGCCAGCACCCTGGGAGGGGCACCCTCCTACGAGCAGTACTTC. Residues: CASTLGGAPSYEQYF.

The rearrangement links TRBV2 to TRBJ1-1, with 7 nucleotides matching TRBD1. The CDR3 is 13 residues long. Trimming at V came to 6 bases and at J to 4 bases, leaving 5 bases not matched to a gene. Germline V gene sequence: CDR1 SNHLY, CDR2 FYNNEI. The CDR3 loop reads CASRPTGPTEAFF. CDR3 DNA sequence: TGTGCCAGCAGGCCGACAGGGCCCACTGAAGCTTTCTTT.

Here the CDR3 DNA reads TGTGCCTGGAGTGTTAGTACTATTAATTCGGGACAGGGGGTTCGGGCTGAAGCTTTCTTT. Translated, it gives CAWSVSTINSGQGVRAEAFF. This sequence joins TRBV30 and TRBJ1-1; the match to TRBD1 covers 11 bases. The CDR3 runs 20 residues. J gave up 6 bases and V 0 bases, and 21 bases lay outside the gene matches. The germline V gene has CDR1 GTSNPN and CDR2 SVGIG (reference sequence).

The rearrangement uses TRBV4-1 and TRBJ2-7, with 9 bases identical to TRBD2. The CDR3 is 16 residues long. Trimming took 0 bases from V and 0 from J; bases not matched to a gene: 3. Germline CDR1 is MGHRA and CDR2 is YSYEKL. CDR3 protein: CASSQDLAGSSYEQYF. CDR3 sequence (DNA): TGCGCCAGCAGCCAAGACCTAGCGGGGAGCTCCTACGAGCAGTACTTC.

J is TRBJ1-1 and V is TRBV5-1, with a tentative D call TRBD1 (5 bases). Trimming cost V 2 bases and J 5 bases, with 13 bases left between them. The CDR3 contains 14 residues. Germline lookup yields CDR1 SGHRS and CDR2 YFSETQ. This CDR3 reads CASSLLQVGTEAFF. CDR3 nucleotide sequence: TGCGCCAGCAGCTTATTACAGGTTGGGACTGAAGCTTTCTTT.

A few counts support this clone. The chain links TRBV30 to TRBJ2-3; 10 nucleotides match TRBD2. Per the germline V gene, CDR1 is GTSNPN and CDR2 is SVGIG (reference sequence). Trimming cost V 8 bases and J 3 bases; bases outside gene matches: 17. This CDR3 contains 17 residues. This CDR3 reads CAEAPFELAGETDTQYF. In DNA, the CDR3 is TGTGCCGAGGCGCCGTTTGAGCTAGCGGGGGAGACAGATACGCAGTATTTT.

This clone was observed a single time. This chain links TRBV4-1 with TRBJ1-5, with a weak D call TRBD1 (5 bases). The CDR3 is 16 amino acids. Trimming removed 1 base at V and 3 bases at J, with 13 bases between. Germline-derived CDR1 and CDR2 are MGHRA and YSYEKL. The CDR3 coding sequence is TGCGCCAGCAGCCAAGGAGCAGGGACCGACAATCAGCCCCAGCATTTT. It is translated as CASSQGAGTDNQPQHF.

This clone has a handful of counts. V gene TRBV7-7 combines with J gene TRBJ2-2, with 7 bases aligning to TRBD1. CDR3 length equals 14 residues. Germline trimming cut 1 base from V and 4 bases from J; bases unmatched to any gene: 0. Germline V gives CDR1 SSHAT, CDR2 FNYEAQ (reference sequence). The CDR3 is CASSLDRGTGELFF. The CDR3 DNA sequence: TGTGCCAGCAGCTTAGACAGGGGCACCGGGGAGCTGTTTTTT.

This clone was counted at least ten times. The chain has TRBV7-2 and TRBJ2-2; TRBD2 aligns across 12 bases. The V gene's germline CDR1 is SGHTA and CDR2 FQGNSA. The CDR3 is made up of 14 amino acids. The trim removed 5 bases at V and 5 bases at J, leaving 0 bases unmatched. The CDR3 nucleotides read TGTGCCAGCAGCACTAGCGGGGGGACCGGGGAGCTGTTTTTT. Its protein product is CASSTSGGTGELFF. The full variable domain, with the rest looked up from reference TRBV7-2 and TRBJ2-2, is GAGVSQSPSNKVTEKGKDVELRCDPISGHTALYWYRQSLGQGLEFLIYFQGNSAPDKSGLPSDRFSAERTGGSVSTLTIQRTQQEDSAVYLCASSTSGGTGELFFGEGSRLTVL.

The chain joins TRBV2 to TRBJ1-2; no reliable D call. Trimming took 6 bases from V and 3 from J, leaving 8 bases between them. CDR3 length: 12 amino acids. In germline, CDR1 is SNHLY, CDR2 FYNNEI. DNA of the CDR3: TGTGCCAGCAGGGGCCTGGACTATGGCTACACCTTC. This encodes CASRGLDYGYTF.

The DNA for the CDR3 is TGCAGCGTCCCCAAAGTGGGGGGGAACACCGGGGAGCTGTTTTTT. Encoded protein: CSVPKVGGNTGELFF. The rearrangement joins TRBV29-1 to TRBJ2-2, with D maybe TRBD2 (6 bases). In germline, CDR1 is SQVTM, CDR2 ANQGSEA. This CDR3 has 15 amino acids. V was cut by 6 bases and J by 1 base, with 15 bases left in between.

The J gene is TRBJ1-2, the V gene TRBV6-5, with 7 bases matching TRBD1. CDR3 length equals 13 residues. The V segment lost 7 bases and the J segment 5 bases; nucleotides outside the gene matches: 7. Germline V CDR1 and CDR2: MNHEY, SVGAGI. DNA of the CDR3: TGTGCCAGCACCTCGACAGGGAGGTATGGCTACACCTTC. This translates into CASTSTGRYGYTF.

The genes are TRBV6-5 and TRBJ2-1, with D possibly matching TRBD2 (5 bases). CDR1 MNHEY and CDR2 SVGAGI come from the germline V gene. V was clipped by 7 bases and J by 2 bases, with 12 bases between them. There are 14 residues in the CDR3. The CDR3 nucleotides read TGTGCCAGCACTCCTGGAGCGGCCTACAATGAGCAGTTCTTC. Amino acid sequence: CASTPGAAYNEQFF.

Here the CDR3 reads CASSLDASNYGYTF. CDR3 coding DNA: TGTGCCAGCAGCTTGGATGCCAGTAACTATGGCTACACCTTC. The chain links TRBV5-6 to TRBJ1-2; unclear D gene. Germline CDR1 is SGHDT and CDR2 is YYEEEE. V was trimmed by 0 bases and J by 1 base, leaving 7 bases between them. The CDR3 is 14 residues long.

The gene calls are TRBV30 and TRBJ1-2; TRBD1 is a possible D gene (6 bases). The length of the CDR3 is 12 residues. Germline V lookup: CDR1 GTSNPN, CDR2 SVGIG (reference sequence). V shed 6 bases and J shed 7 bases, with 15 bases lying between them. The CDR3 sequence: CACPDRSGGYTF. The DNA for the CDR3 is TGTGCCTGCCCCGACAGGTCGGGTGGCTACACCTTC.

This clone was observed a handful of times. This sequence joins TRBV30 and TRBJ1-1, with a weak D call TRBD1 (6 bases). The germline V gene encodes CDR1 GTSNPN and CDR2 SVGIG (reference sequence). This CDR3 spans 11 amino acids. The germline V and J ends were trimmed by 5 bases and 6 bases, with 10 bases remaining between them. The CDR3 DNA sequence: TGTGCCTGGCAGGGGTATGCTGAAGCTTTCTTT. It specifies CAWQGYAEAFF.

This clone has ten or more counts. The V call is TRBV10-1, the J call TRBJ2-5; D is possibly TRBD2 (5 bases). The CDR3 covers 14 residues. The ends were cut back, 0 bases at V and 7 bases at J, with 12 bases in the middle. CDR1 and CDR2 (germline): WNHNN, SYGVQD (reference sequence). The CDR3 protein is CASSESLAGGTQYF. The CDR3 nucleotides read TGCGCCAGCAGTGAGTCGTTAGCAGGAGGGACCCAGTACTTC.

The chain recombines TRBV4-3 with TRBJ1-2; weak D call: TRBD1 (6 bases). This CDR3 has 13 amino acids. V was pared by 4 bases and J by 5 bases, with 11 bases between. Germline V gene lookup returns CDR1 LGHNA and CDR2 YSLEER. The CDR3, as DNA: TGCGCCAGCAGCCCACAGGGAGGTTATGGCTACACCTTC. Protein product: CASSPQGGYGYTF.

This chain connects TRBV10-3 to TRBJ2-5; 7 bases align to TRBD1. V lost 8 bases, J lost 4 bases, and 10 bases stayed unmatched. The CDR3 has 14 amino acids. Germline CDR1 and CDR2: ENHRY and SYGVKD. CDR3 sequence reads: CAIAKDRYPETQYF. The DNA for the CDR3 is TGTGCCATCGCGAAGGACAGGTACCCAGAGACCCAGTACTTC.

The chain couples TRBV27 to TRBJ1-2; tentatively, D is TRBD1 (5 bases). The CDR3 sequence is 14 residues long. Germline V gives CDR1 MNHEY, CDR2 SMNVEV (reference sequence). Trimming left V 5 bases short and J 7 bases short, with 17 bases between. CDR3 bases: TGTGCCAGCAGTCCCTCGGAGGGGAGTGGTGGCTACACCTTC. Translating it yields CASSPSEGSGGYTF.

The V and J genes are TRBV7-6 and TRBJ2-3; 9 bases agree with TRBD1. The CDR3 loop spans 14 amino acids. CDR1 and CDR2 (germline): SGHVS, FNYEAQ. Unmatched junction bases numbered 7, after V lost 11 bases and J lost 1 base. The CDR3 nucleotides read TGTGCCGTGACAAGGGACAGGGGCACAGATACGCAGTATTTT. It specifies CAVTRDRGTDTQYF. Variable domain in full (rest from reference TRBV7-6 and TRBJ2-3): GAGVSQSPRYKVTKRGQDVALRCDPISGHVSLYWYRQALGQGPEFLTYFNYEAQQDKSGLPNDRFSAERPEGSISTLTIQRTEQRDSAMYRCAVTRDRGTDTQYFGPGTRLTVL.

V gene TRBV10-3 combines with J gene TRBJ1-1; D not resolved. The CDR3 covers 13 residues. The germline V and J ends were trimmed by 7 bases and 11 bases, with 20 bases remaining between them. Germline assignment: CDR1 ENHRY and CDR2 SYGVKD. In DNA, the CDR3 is TGTGCCATCACTGGTGAAGGCTTCAAGAGGGCTTTCTTT. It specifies CAITGEGFKRAFF.

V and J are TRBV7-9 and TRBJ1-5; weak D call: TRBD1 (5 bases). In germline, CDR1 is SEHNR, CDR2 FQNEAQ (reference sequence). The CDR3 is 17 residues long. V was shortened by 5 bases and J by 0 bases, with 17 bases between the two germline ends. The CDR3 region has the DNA TGTGCCAGCAGCCTGGTAAGGGGCGGGGGTAGCAATCAGCCCCAGCATTTT. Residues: CASSLVRGGGSNQPQHF.